These T cell receptor beta chains were read from a single sample in a study of blood T cell repertoires in COVID-19. Libraries were prepared by immunoSEQ multiplex PCR; TCRdb keeps only in-frame clonotypes and omits some of them. The sample contains about 160,000 clones, about 86% of which appear only once. The specimen was peripheral blood. The source is a man between 65 and 85 years old with acute or convalescent COVID-19. Both conserved end residues are part of each CDR3. D genes are given only for firm matches. Clone size is shown for a subset of rows, as once, few, many or a class of expanded clone.

J gene: TRBJ1-1; clone size: NA; V gene: TRBV7-6; D gene: TRBD1; CDR3 DNA: TGTGCCAGCAGCATGCAAGGACAGGCGAACACTGAAGCTTTCTTT; CDR3 protein: CASSMQGQANTEAFF
J gene: TRBJ1-1; clone size: NA; V gene: TRBV6-5; D gene: NA; CDR3 DNA: TGTGCCAGCAGCTTACAGGGCATTGAAGCTTTCTTT; CDR3 protein: CASSLQGIEAFF
J gene: TRBJ2-7; clone size: few; V gene: TRBV7-2; D gene: NA; CDR3 DNA: TGTGCCAGCAGCTTAGTTCGTAGCGGCTCCTTCTCCTACGAGCAGTACTTC; CDR3 protein: CASSLVRSGSFSYEQYF
J gene: TRBJ1-1; clone size: NA; V gene: TRBV6-2/TRBV6-3; D gene: TRBD1; CDR3 DNA: TGTGCCAGCAGTACCCTCGACAGGGGAACCACTGAAGCTTTCTTT; CDR3 protein: CASSTLDRGTTEAFF
J gene: TRBJ1-1; clone size: NA; V gene: TRBV6-2/TRBV6-3; D gene: TRBD1; CDR3 DNA: TGTGCCAGCAGTTGGGGACAGGGGGCATGGACTGAAGCTTTCTTT; CDR3 protein: CASSWGQGAWTEAFF
J gene: TRBJ2-7; clone size: NA; V gene: TRBV4-3; D gene: TRBD1; CDR3 DNA: TGCGCCAGCAGCCAAGCCGGGACAGGGGGCTACGAGCAGTACTTC; CDR3 protein: CASSQAGTGGYEQYF
J gene: TRBJ2-1; clone size: NA; V gene: TRBV6-6; D gene: TRBD2; CDR3 DNA: TGTGCCAGCAGGCCATTCACTAGCGGGAGGGCCAATGAGCAGTTCTTC; CDR3 protein: CASRPFTSGRANEQFF
J gene: TRBJ1-4; clone size: NA; V gene: TRBV6-5; D gene: NA; CDR3 DNA: TGTGCCAGCAGGCGGGGCGCAACTAATGAAAAACTGTTTTTT; CDR3 protein: CASRRGATNEKLFF
J gene: TRBJ2-3; clone size: once; V gene: TRBV28; D gene: TRBD2; CDR3 DNA: TGTGCCAGCAGTTTTAGGGAGGGGCTCACAGATACGCAGTATTTT; CDR3 protein: CASSFREGLTDTQYF
J gene: TRBJ2-1; clone size: NA; V gene: TRBV15; D gene: TRBD2; CDR3 DNA: TGTGCCACCAGCGGGCGACTAGCGGGAGAGAGGGAGCAGTTCTTC; CDR3 protein: CATSGRLAGEREQFF
J gene: TRBJ2-7; clone size: NA; V gene: TRBV7-9; D gene: NA; CDR3 DNA: TGTGCCAGCAGCTTAGCCCACTCAAACGAGCAGTACTTC; CDR3 protein: CASSLAHSNEQYF
J gene: TRBJ1-2; clone size: NA; V gene: TRBV9; D gene: NA; CDR3 DNA: TGTGCCAGTTTGGGTGAGGAGGTTAAGGGCTACACCTTC; CDR3 protein: CASLGEEVKGYTF
J gene: TRBJ2-2; clone size: once; V gene: TRBV5-1; D gene: TRBD2; CDR3 DNA: TGCGCCAGCAGCCGGAGTATAACAAGCGGGAGGGGTCCCGGGGAGCTGTTTTTT; CDR3 protein: CASSRSITSGRGPGELFF
J gene: TRBJ2-6; clone size: NA; V gene: TRBV19; D gene: NA; CDR3 DNA: TGTGCCAGTAGTATAGATTTCTCAGGGACTTTACGCTCTGGGGCCAACGTCCTGACTTTC; CDR3 protein: CASSIDFSGTLRSGANVLTF
J gene: TRBJ1-2; clone size: NA; V gene: TRBV4-2; D gene: TRBD1; CDR3 DNA: TGTGCCAGCAGCCAAACTAAGACAGGGGCCTATGGCTACACCTTC; CDR3 protein: CASSQTKTGAYGYTF
J gene: TRBJ2-1; clone size: NA; V gene: TRBV4-3; D gene: NA; CDR3 DNA: TGCGCCAGCAGCCAAGATCGCCAGAATGAGCAGTTCTTC; CDR3 protein: CASSQDRQNEQFF
J gene: TRBJ2-5; clone size: NA; V gene: TRBV20-1; D gene: NA; CDR3 DNA: TGCAGTGCTAGAGCGGAGACCCAGTACTTC; CDR3 protein: CSARAETQYF
J gene: TRBJ2-6; clone size: NA; V gene: TRBV4-2; D gene: TRBD1; CDR3 DNA: TGTGCCAGCAGAACAGGGGTTGGGGCCAACGTCCTGACTTTC; CDR3 protein: CASRTGVGANVLTF
J gene: TRBJ2-7; clone size: NA; V gene: TRBV6-2/TRBV6-3; D gene: TRBD2; CDR3 DNA: TGTGCCAGCAGTTACTGGACTAGCGATGAGCAGTACTTC; CDR3 protein: CASSYWTSDEQYF
J gene: TRBJ1-1; clone size: NA; V gene: TRBV5-1; D gene: NA; CDR3 DNA: TGCGCCAGCAGCCTGAGGCAGGGAGGCGACACTGAAGCTTTCTTT; CDR3 protein: CASSLRQGGDTEAFF
J gene: TRBJ1-5; clone size: NA; V gene: TRBV7-2; D gene: NA; CDR3 DNA: TGTGCCAGCAGCTTAGGGCAGGGCCCCAATCAGCCCCAGCATTTT; CDR3 protein: CASSLGQGPNQPQHF
J gene: TRBJ2-1; clone size: NA; V gene: TRBV28; D gene: TRBD2; CDR3 DNA: TGTGCCAGCAGTTTAGGGCTAGCGGGAGGCCGCTTCTACAATGAGCAGTTCTTC; CDR3 protein: CASSLGLAGGRFYNEQFF
J gene: TRBJ2-3; clone size: NA; V gene: TRBV3-1/TRBV3-2; D gene: NA; CDR3 DNA: TGTGCCAGCAGCCAAGATCGGGACTCTGGCACAGATACGCAGTATTTT; CDR3 protein: CASSQDRDSGTDTQYF
J gene: TRBJ2-1; clone size: NA; V gene: TRBV7-3; D gene: TRBD2; CDR3 DNA: TGTGCCAGCAGCTTAAGACTAGCGGGAGGGCAACAGTTCTTC; CDR3 protein: CASSLRLAGGQQFF
J gene: TRBJ1-1; clone size: NA; V gene: TRBV28; D gene: NA; CDR3 DNA: TGTGCCAGCAGTTCTGACAGAGTAGCTTTCTTT; CDR3 protein: CASSSDRVAFF
J gene: TRBJ2-2; clone size: NA; V gene: TRBV15; D gene: TRBD2; CDR3 DNA: TGTGCCACCAGCAGAGATGGGGGAGGGCGTGACGGGGAGCTGTTTTTT; CDR3 protein: CATSRDGGGRDGELFF
J gene: TRBJ2-5; clone size: NA; V gene: TRBV2; D gene: NA; CDR3 DNA: TGTGCCAGCGAGGACATCGGGGAGACCCAGTACTTC; CDR3 protein: CASEDIGETQYF
J gene: TRBJ1-2; clone size: NA; V gene: TRBV4-3; D gene: TRBD1; CDR3 DNA: TGCGCCAGCAGCCAACACCCCAGACAGGGGCAGGGTGGCTACACCTTC; CDR3 protein: CASSQHPRQGQGGYTF
J gene: TRBJ1-6; clone size: once; V gene: TRBV5-6; D gene: NA; CDR3 DNA: TGTGCCAGCAGCCCAAGACTGATCTATAATTCACCCCTCCACTTT; CDR3 protein: CASSPRLIYNSPLHF
J gene: TRBJ2-4; clone size: NA; V gene: TRBV6-1; D gene: NA; CDR3 DNA: TGTGCCAGCAGTGAAGCTGGAGGGACCAAAAACATTCAGTACTTC; CDR3 protein: CASSEAGGTKNIQYF
J gene: TRBJ2-7; clone size: NA; V gene: TRBV7-6; D gene: NA; CDR3 DNA: TGTGCCAGCAGCTTAGGTGAGCCCGGCTCCTACGAGCAGTACTTC; CDR3 protein: CASSLGEPGSYEQYF
J gene: TRBJ2-2; clone size: NA; V gene: TRBV9; D gene: NA; CDR3 DNA: TGTGCCAGCGGTAGGCAAGCTAGCGTAGGCACCGGGGAGCTGTTTTTT; CDR3 protein: CASGRQASVGTGELFF
J gene: TRBJ2-1; clone size: once; V gene: TRBV11-2; D gene: TRBD2; CDR3 DNA: TGTGCCAGCAGCTTTCGGGGGGCCTACAATGAGCAGTTCTTC; CDR3 protein: CASSFRGAYNEQFF
J gene: TRBJ2-1; clone size: NA; V gene: TRBV9; D gene: TRBD2; CDR3 DNA: TGTGCCAGCAGCGCGGGACTAGCGGAAAACAATGAGCAGTTCTTC; CDR3 protein: CASSAGLAENNEQFF
J gene: TRBJ1-2; clone size: few; V gene: TRBV7-2; D gene: TRBD1; CDR3 DNA: TGTGCCCTTAGAAGGGACAGGGGGCCCTATGGCTACACCTTC; CDR3 protein: CALRRDRGPYGYTF
J gene: TRBJ1-6; clone size: NA; V gene: TRBV6-5; D gene: NA; CDR3 DNA: TGTGCCAGCAGTCCAGGGAATTCACCCCTCCACTTT; CDR3 protein: CASSPGNSPLHF
J gene: TRBJ2-3; clone size: NA; V gene: TRBV6-2/TRBV6-3; D gene: TRBD2; CDR3 DNA: TGTGCCAGCAGTTACCTGGCTAGCGGGAGGTGGGCAGATACGCAGTATTTT; CDR3 protein: CASSYLASGRWADTQYF
J gene: TRBJ2-1; clone size: NA; V gene: TRBV5-5; D gene: NA; CDR3 DNA: TGTGCCAGCAGCTTGGGAGGTGGGTTGAATGAGCAGTTCTTC; CDR3 protein: CASSLGGGLNEQFF
J gene: TRBJ2-1; clone size: NA; V gene: TRBV11-2; D gene: TRBD2; CDR3 DNA: TGTGCCAGCAGCTTAGAGATAGCGGGGCCCTACAATGAGCAGTTCTTC; CDR3 protein: CASSLEIAGPYNEQFF
J gene: TRBJ1-1; clone size: NA; V gene: TRBV7-9; D gene: NA; CDR3 DNA: TGTGCCAGCAGCTTTAGGGGGATGAACACTGAAGCTTTCTTT; CDR3 protein: CASSFRGMNTEAFF
J gene: TRBJ2-7; clone size: NA; V gene: TRBV27; D gene: NA; CDR3 DNA: TGTGCCAGCAGTTTAAATCCCAGGGACGAGCAGTACTTC; CDR3 protein: CASSLNPRDEQYF
J gene: TRBJ2-1; clone size: NA; V gene: TRBV9; D gene: NA; CDR3 DNA: TGTGCCAGCAGCGTAGCGGTGGAGGCCAATGAGCAGTTCTTC; CDR3 protein: CASSVAVEANEQFF
J gene: TRBJ2-5; clone size: NA; V gene: TRBV6-5; D gene: TRBD2; CDR3 DNA: TGTGCCAGCAGTTACTCGTTGGGAGGGCAAGAGACCCAGTACTTC; CDR3 protein: CASSYSLGGQETQYF
J gene: TRBJ1-5; clone size: NA; V gene: TRBV4-1; D gene: TRBD1; CDR3 DNA: TGCGCCAGCAGCGCCGGGACAGGAGACCTTAGCAATCAGCCCCAGCATTTT; CDR3 protein: CASSAGTGDLSNQPQHF
J gene: TRBJ2-3; clone size: NA; V gene: TRBV20-1; D gene: NA; CDR3 DNA: TGCAGTGCTAGTCCCACCCGGAGGGCCGGCACAGATACGCAGTATTTT; CDR3 protein: CSASPTRRAGTDTQYF
J gene: TRBJ2-7; clone size: once; V gene: TRBV5-1; D gene: TRBD2; CDR3 DNA: TGCGCCAGCAGCTTAGGAGGACTAGCGGGAGGAAGCTACGAGCAGTACTTC; CDR3 protein: CASSLGGLAGGSYEQYF
J gene: TRBJ2-5; clone size: NA; V gene: TRBV19; D gene: NA; CDR3 DNA: TGTGCCAGTAGTGGGACAATTAAAGAGACCCAGTACTTC; CDR3 protein: CASSGTIKETQYF
J gene: TRBJ1-1; clone size: NA; V gene: TRBV14; D gene: TRBD1; CDR3 DNA: TGTGCCAGCAGCCAAGAGACGGGCAGGGGGTACACTGAAGCTTTCTTT; CDR3 protein: CASSQETGRGYTEAFF